This TCR beta chain was retrieved from a study of blood T cell repertoires in COVID-19. Study overall: Collection of acute and convalescent COVID-19 samples took place in the United States, Italy and Spain. From T cells, B-cell-depleted T cells, or PBMCs came the material, which was cDNA or gDNA.

Clones were read by immunoSEQ multiplex PCR, and TCRdb kept only the in-frame ones, dropping some. The repertoire has 130,000 or so clones, approximately 88% of them found once; the top ten carry about 1.5%. The source of this sequence is a man between 60 and 70 years old with acute or convalescent COVID-19. The specimen was peripheral blood.

The CDR3 DNA sequence: TGTGCCAGCCCCAGTCGAACTAGCGGGGACCTCAACAATGAGCAGTTCTTC. This gives the protein CASPSRTSGDLNNEQFF. The V and J genes are TRBV28 and TRBJ2-1, with 10 nucleotides matching TRBD2. This CDR3 has 17 residues. Germline lookup yields CDR1 MDHEN and CDR2 SYDVKM. V shed 8 bases and J 5 bases; nucleotides not matched to a gene: 15.